What follows are 4 T cell receptor beta chains derived from one specimen sequenced in a study of blood T cell repertoires in COVID-19. Clones were read by immunoSEQ multiplex PCR, and TCRdb kept only the in-frame ones, dropping some. The sample includes about 220,000 clones, almost 85% of them seen just once. Sequenced sample: PBMCs or T cells enriched from blood (not recorded which). These receptors originate from a man in his forties who had recovered from COVID-19.

The V and J genes are TRBV3-1 (or the pseudogene TRBV3-2) and TRBJ2-5, with TRBD2 matching 9 bases. The trim removed 0 bases at V and 6 bases at J, leaving 11 bases unmatched. The CDR3 has 17 residues. Germline assignment: CDR1 LGHDT and CDR2 YNNKEL (reference sequence). CDR3 protein: CASSQEKSLAGKQTQYF. The CDR3 DNA follows: TGTGCCAGCAGCCAAGAAAAGTCCCTAGCGGGAAAACAGACCCAGTACTTC.

The CDR3 is CSVERDRGSGELFF. CDR3 in DNA: TGCAGCGTTGAAAGGGACAGGGGATCCGGGGAGCTGTTTTTT. The chain links TRBV29-1 to TRBJ2-2; 10 nucleotides match TRBD1. With 2 bases clipped from V and 6 bases from J, the junction kept 3 bases outside the gene matches. Germline V gene sequence: CDR1 SQVTM, CDR2 ANQGSEA. The CDR3 is made up of 14 amino acids.

This chain connects TRBV3-1 (or the pseudogene TRBV3-2) to TRBJ2-5; perhaps TRBD2 as D (5 bases). Trimming took 8 bases from V and 5 from J, leaving 9 bases between them. Germline V gives CDR1 LGHDT, CDR2 YNNKEL (reference sequence). The CDR3 contains 11 residues. The CDR3 loop is CASEGRETQYF. The CDR3 DNA follows: TGTGCCAGCGAGGGTCGGGAGACCCAGTACTTC.

The chain carries TRBV28 and TRBJ1-3, with 7 nucleotides matching TRBD1. The V and J ends lost 6 bases and 4 bases, in that order; junction bases with no gene match: 6. CDR1 is MDHEN, CDR2 SYDVKM, per germline. The CDR3 runs 14 residues. Written as DNA, the CDR3 is TGTGCCAGCAGCGCCTGGGGACAGGGAAACACCATATATTTT. It encodes CASSAWGQGNTIYF.